This is a list of T cell receptor beta chains from one sample in a study of cytomegalovirus exposure and HLA in healthy donors. The repertoire was sequenced with immunoSEQ multiplex PCR; TCRdb's copy has only in-frame clones and lacks some. The sample has 150,000 to 200,000 clones; more than 60% are singletons. The sample was PBMCs. The origin of the receptors is a woman aged 40 to 50 in good health and CMV-seropositive. CDR3s include the opening cysteine and the closing phenylalanine or tryptophan. Fields, in order: V gene, clone size, D gene, J gene, CDR3 DNA, CDR3 protein. D genes are given only for firm matches. Only some rows state a clone size, as once, few, many or a class for expanded clones.

TRBV5-4	-	-	TRBJ2-7	TGTGCCAGCAGCCCCTCGGGACACCACTACGAGCAGTACTTC	CASSPSGHHYEQYF
TRBV6-5	-	-	TRBJ2-4	TGTGCCAGCAGCAGCCGGGTTCTAGCCAAAAACATTCAGTACTTC	CASSSRVLAKNIQYF
TRBV7-3	-	TRBD1	TRBJ2-1	TGTGCCAGCAGCCAGGGACAGGGAGGGCGCAATGAGCAGTTCTTC	CASSQGQGGRNEQFF
TRBV28	-	-	TRBJ2-7	TGTGCCAGCAGTTTATTGGACAGAATCTCCTACGAGCAGTACTTC	CASSLLDRISYEQYF
TRBV7-4	-	-	TRBJ1-4	TGTGCCAGCAGCTTGGGCCCAGGGATCGGTGAAAAACTGTTTTTT	CASSLGPGIGEKLFF
TRBV10-1	-	-	TRBJ2-7	TGCGCCAGAAAAGGGGGTATTACCTCCGGCGGGCAGTACTTC	CARKGGITSGGQYF
TRBV27	once	TRBD1	TRBJ1-2	TGTGCCAGCCGGACTACAGGGGGATCATGGGGCTACACCTTC	CASRTTGGSWGYTF
TRBV9	-	TRBD1	TRBJ1-6	TGTGCCAGCAGCGTAGGAAGAAGTACAGGGGATTCACCCCTCCACTTT	CASSVGRSTGDSPLHF
TRBV27	-	TRBD2	TRBJ2-1	TGTGCCAGCAGCCCCAATGCGGGAGACCCCTACAATGAGCAGTTCTTC	CASSPNAGDPYNEQFF
TRBV18	-	-	TRBJ1-5	TGTGCCAGCTCCCAGGGCAGCAATCAGCCCCAGCATTTT	CASSQGSNQPQHF
TRBV7-9	-	TRBD1	TRBJ1-4	TGTGCCAGCAGCTCAGGGGGCTCCTCCGAAAAACTGTTTTTT	CASSSGGSSEKLFF
TRBV5-1	-	TRBD2	TRBJ2-5	TGCGCCAGCAGCCCCGGGGGGAGGGGTTCCCAAGAGACCCAGTACTTC	CASSPGGRGSQETQYF
TRBV7-2	-	TRBD2	TRBJ2-1	TGTGCCAGCAGCTCCCCTACTCTAGCGGGCCCGTACAATGAGCAGTTCTTC	CASSSPTLAGPYNEQFF
TRBV11-3	-	-	TRBJ2-3	TGTGCCAGCAGCCTGCAGGGGTCCAGCACAGATACGCAGTATTTT	CASSLQGSSTDTQYF
TRBV4-3	-	-	TRBJ2-7	TGCGCCAGCAGCCAAGACCCTAGAACCTACGAGCAGTACTTC	CASSQDPRTYEQYF
TRBV4-2	-	TRBD2	TRBJ2-7	TGTGCCAGCAGCCAAGGACCGGCGGGAGAAAACGAGCAGTACTTC	CASSQGPAGENEQYF
TRBV5-4	-	-	TRBJ2-6	TGTGCCAGCAGCCTAGGGAGCTCTGGGGCCAACGTCCTGACTTTC	CASSLGSSGANVLTF
TRBV5-1	-	-	TRBJ2-7	TGCGCCAGCAGCCCGGAAGGGCGGGGTTTCGACGAGCAGTACTTC	CASSPEGRGFDEQYF
TRBV10-3	-	TRBD2	TRBJ2-7	TGTGCCATCAGTGCAGGGACTACCTACGAGCAGTACTTC	CAISAGTTYEQYF
TRBV10-3	-	-	TRBJ1-5	TGTGCCATCAAAAGTGGGGGGGCCGACGGCAATCAGCCCCAGCATTTT	CAIKSGGADGNQPQHF
TRBV7-2	-	TRBD2	TRBJ2-7	TGTGCCAGCAGCTTAGTGTCTAGCGGGATGAGGGGAGGCGAGCAGTACTTC	CASSLVSSGMRGGEQYF
TRBV19	-	TRBD1	TRBJ2-7	TGTGCCAGTAGAATTGGACAGGGCTACGAGCAGTACTTC	CASRIGQGYEQYF
TRBV28	-	TRBD2	TRBJ2-7	TGTGCCAGCAGTTTTGCGCCTAGCGGGAGTTCAGGGCAGTACTTC	CASSFAPSGSSGQYF
TRBV2	-	-	TRBJ1-5	TGTGCCAGCAGTGAAGCGCGGGCGACAGGTGCTCAGCCCCAGCATTTT	CASSEARATGAQPQHF
TRBV14	-	-	TRBJ2-7	TGTGCCAGCAGCCAACGCAGTGACTACGAGCAGTACTTC	CASSQRSDYEQYF
TRBV28	-	TRBD2	TRBJ2-3	TGTGCCAGCCCCCCCCCGGGACTAGCGGGAAAAACAGATACGCAGTATTTT	CASPPPGLAGKTDTQYF
TRBV6-1	-	-	TRBJ2-1	TGTGCCAGCAGGCCCTCTCTAGGAGAGCAGTTCTTC	CASRPSLGEQFF
TRBV7-8	few	TRBD2	TRBJ2-7	TGTGCCAGCCGACCATTAGCGGGAGCGGGGGAGCAGTACTTC	CASRPLAGAGEQYF
TRBV19	once	TRBD1	TRBJ1-2	TGTGCCAGTAGTATAGATGGGACAGGGAGAATCTATGGCTACACCTTC	CASSIDGTGRIYGYTF
TRBV10-1	-	-	TRBJ2-1	TGCGCCAGCATGATGATCCTAATAGCCCGCGTGTCCTACAATGAGCAGTTCTTC	CASMMILIARVSYNEQFF
TRBV28	-	-	TRBJ1-2	TGTGCCAGCAGTTTAGTCGGCTATGGCTACACCTTC	CASSLVGYGYTF
TRBV5-1	-	TRBD2	TRBJ2-1	TGCGCCAGCAGCTTGGGACTAGCGGGACGCCATGAGCAGTTCTTC	CASSLGLAGRHEQFF
TRBV13	-	TRBD1	TRBJ1-1	TGTGCCAGCAACTACGGACAGGCTTGTGAAGCTTTCTTT	CASNYGQACEAFF
TRBV19	-	-	TRBJ1-1	TGTGCCAGTAATCAACAGGGTTGGTACACTGAAGCTTTCTTT	CASNQQGWYTEAFF
TRBV18	-	-	TRBJ1-3	TGTGCCAGCTCCCCGATATCAGGGACTGGAAACACCATATATTTT	CASSPISGTGNTIYF
TRBV5-1	-	TRBD2	TRBJ2-7	TGCGCCAGCAGCTTCGGACTAGCAGTCACCTACGAGCAGTACTTC	CASSFGLAVTYEQYF
TRBV12-5	-	TRBD1	TRBJ2-5	TGTGCTAGTGCTTCGCCCTTTGGGACAGGCGTCGAGACCCAGTACTTC	CASASPFGTGVETQYF
TRBV4-1	-	TRBD2	TRBJ2-1	TGCGCCAGCAGCCACGGGACTAGCGGGAGTTACAATGAGCAGTTCTTC	CASSHGTSGSYNEQFF
TRBV28	-	TRBD1	TRBJ2-7	TGTGCCAGCAGTTCCCCCGGGACAGGGAACTCCTACGAGCAGTACTTC	CASSSPGTGNSYEQYF
TRBV29-1	-	-	TRBJ2-1	TGCACCGGGCGGGTGAGGGATGAGCAGTTCTTC	CTGRVRDEQFF
TRBV19	-	-	TRBJ1-5	TGTGCCAGTAGTATGGCCGAGGTAGTCACCCAGCCCCAGCATTTT	CASSMAEVVTQPQHF